The T cell receptor beta chain under discussion was sequenced for a study of CD8 T cells in ankylosing spondylitis. Study-wide results and limits: Enrichment of disease-linked clones was reportedly significant in matched ankylosing spondylitis synovial fluid. Seemingly distinctive of ankylosing spondylitis blood was a TCR beta motif formed by eight highly homologous variants.

This clonotype was recorded many times. Its antigen remains unknown. TCRdb ran MiXCR on the 5' RACE reads and lists one entry per CDR3 protein. The sample includes roughly 490,000 distinct CDR3 sequences, under 5.5% of them seen just once. The germline V and J ends were trimmed by 0 bases and 8 bases, with 15 bases remaining between them. CDR3 length equals 16 residues. Germline values: CDR1 SGHRS, CDR2 YFSETQ. The receptor comes from a male donor with ankylosing spondylitis. The chain is built from TRBV5-1 and TRBJ1-6, with D maybe TRBD1 (5 bases). Sequencing was carried out using blood, either unsorted or a sorted T cell fraction (not recorded which). The CDR3 coding sequence is TGCGCCAGCAGCTTGGACGCGGCCTGGGGCCATTCACCCCTCCACTTT. Translation: CASSLDAAWGHSPLHF.